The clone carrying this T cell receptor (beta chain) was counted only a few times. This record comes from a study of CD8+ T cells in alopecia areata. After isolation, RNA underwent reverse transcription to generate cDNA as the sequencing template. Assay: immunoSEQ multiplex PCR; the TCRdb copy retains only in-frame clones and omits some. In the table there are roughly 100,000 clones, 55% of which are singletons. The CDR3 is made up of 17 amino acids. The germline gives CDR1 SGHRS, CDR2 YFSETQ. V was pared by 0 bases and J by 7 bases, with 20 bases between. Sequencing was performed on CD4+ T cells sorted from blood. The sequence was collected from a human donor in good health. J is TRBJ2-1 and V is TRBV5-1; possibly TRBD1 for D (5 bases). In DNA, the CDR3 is TGCGCCAGCAGCTTGGCAGCTTCCACAAGGGGTAGGAATGAGCAGTTCTTC. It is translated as CASSLAASTRGRNEQFF.